Following are 4 T cell receptor beta chains from one sample sequenced in a study of blood T cell repertoires in COVID-19. Profiled with immunoSEQ multiplex PCR; TCRdb holds only in-frame clones, not every one. The data show approximately 46,000 clones, around 75% seen once. The source material was peripheral blood. The receptors here all came from a man older than 75 with acute or convalescent COVID-19.

The chain recombines TRBV9 with TRBJ2-1; TRBD1 matches at 7 bases. This CDR3 has 13 residues. V lost 3 bases and J lost 4; bases outside the gene matches: 1. Germline CDR1 reads SGDLS; CDR2 reads YYNGEE. This CDR3 is CASSAGQYNEQFF. CDR3 sequence (DNA): TGTGCCAGCAGCGCGGGACAGTACAATGAGCAGTTCTTC.

V usage is TRBV5-6 and J usage is TRBJ1-2; a weak D match, TRBD1 (6 bases). CDR3 length: 14 residues. V lost 0 bases and J lost 6, with 12 bases in between. The germline gives CDR1 SGHDT, CDR2 YYEEEE. The CDR3 DNA follows: TGTGCCAGCAGCTTGGGGGGGCCCCCACATGGCTACACCTTC. It yields the protein CASSLGGPPHGYTF.

The V gene is TRBV2, the J gene TRBJ2-7, with 12 bases fitting TRBD2. Per the germline V gene, CDR1 is SNHLY and CDR2 is FYNNEI. The J segment lost 2 bases and the V segment lost 7 bases, leaving 6 bases of the junction unmatched. This CDR3 spans 15 amino acids. DNA for the CDR3: TGTGCCAGCACGACTAGCGGGAGAATCCCCTACGAGCAGTACTTC. Translating it yields CASTTSGRIPYEQYF.

The chain couples TRBV6-5 to TRBJ1-5, with D perhaps TRBD1 (6 bases). V lost 5 bases, J lost 7 bases, and 15 bases lay in between. In germline, CDR1 is MNHEY, CDR2 SVGAGI. The CDR3 spans 14 residues. The CDR3 nucleotides read TGTGCCAGCAGTCTCACAGGGATTCAGCAGCCCCAGCATTTT. It translates to CASSLTGIQQPQHF.